A single sample is the source of the 10 T cell receptor beta chains below, sequenced in a study of T cells in Graves' hyperthyroidism and ophthalmopathy (dated by TCRdb to the late 2010s). The library was made by multiplex PCR. Sequenced using an Illumina HiSeq 2000. TCR beta CDR3 regions were amplified from RNA transcripts. The TCR CDR3 was subjected to a first round of RT-PCR using the HTBI primer set and the Qiagen OneStep RT-PCR kit. TCRdb reprocessing: public reads trimmed at Q25 with fastp, clones called with MiXCR, in-frame beta chains kept. Duplicate CDR3 protein sequences are folded into a single record with the most common DNA and genes. For this sample there are 500,000 to 750,000 distinct CDR3 sequences; more than 15% appear just once. The ten biggest clones cover under 7.5% of the sample. Sequencing was carried out using blood. The receptors stem from a woman in her 30s with Graves' hyperthyroidism.

This clonotype was counted ten times or more. This rearrangement joins TRBV20-1 to TRBJ2-3, with 9 bases matching TRBD2. The germline V gene has CDR1 DFQATT and CDR2 SNEGSKA (reference sequence). The CDR3 runs to 17 residues. After removal of 6 bases from V and 0 bases from J, the junction contained 13 bases not matched to a gene. CDR3 region: CSAYGTSRSASTDTQYF. CDR3 DNA: TGCAGTGCCTATGGGACTAGCAGAAGTGCTAGCACAGATACGCAGTATTTT.

Regarding this clonotype: A read error may explain this, as a much larger clone is one base away. The chain combines TRBV29-1 with TRBJ2-1; D may be TRBD1 or TRBD2 (5 bases each). TRBJ2-7 explains the end of the DNA better; the J call may be wrong. Germline values: CDR1 SQVTM, CDR2 ANQGSEA. The CDR3 totals 12 residues. The CDR3 reads CSVETGGNEQYF. The CDR3 coding sequence is TGCAGCGTTGAAACAGGAGGCAATGAGCAGTACTTC.

This clonotype appeared many times. This chain's CDR3 is CASSSGLAGGSEQYF. The CDR3 DNA reads as TGTGCCAGCAGTTCAGGACTAGCGGGAGGGTCCGAGCAGTACTTC. V is TRBV7-9 and J is TRBJ2-7, with TRBD2 identical over 15 bases. Germline V gene sequence: CDR1 SEHNR, CDR2 FQNEAQ (reference sequence). CDR3 length: 15 amino acids. Trimming took 6 bases from V and 6 from J; bases not matched to a gene: 6.

The chain has TRBV5-1 and TRBJ2-3; 10 bases are a match to TRBD1. CDR1 is SGHRS, CDR2 YFSETQ, per germline. The CDR3 consists of 16 residues. V shed 5 bases, J shed 3 bases, and the junction held 9 bases outside the gene matches. The CDR3 DNA reads TGCGCCAGCAGTACGACCGGACAGGGGGGAACAGATACGCAGTATTTT. Translating gives CASSTTGQGGTDTQYF.

At least ten counts were recorded for this clonotype. The chain recombines TRBV29-1 with TRBJ1-5; D perhaps matches TRBD1 (5 bases). Trimming removed 4 bases at V and 3 bases at J, with 10 bases between. Germline V gene sequence: CDR1 SQVTM, CDR2 ANQGSEA. The CDR3 is made up of 13 amino acids. Here the CDR3 DNA reads TGCAGCGTTGCGCGGGGGGTCAATCAGCCCCAGCATTTT. Its translation is CSVARGVNQPQHF.

In regard to this clonotype: A read error may account for a junction end that differs from germline. The J gene is TRBJ2-7, the V gene TRBV18; TRBD1 agrees at 9 bases. The CDR3 extends over 14 amino acids. Germline V CDR1 and CDR2: KGHSH, LQKENI. The chain's CDR3 is CASPPGTGSYEQYF. CDR3 sequence (DNA): TGTGCCAGCCCACCCGGGACAGGGTCCTACGAGCAGTACTTC.

This clonotype was counted between two and nine times. The J gene is TRBJ2-7, the V gene TRBV28, with D perhaps matching TRBD2 (5 bases). The germline V gene has CDR1 MDHEN and CDR2 SYDVKM. CDR3 length: 14 residues. V was shortened by 6 bases and J by 3 bases, with 15 bases between the two germline ends. The CDR3 reads CASRQRSPLYEQYF. DNA of the CDR3: TGTGCCAGCAGACAGCGGAGCCCCCTCTACGAGCAGTACTTC.

This clonotype was counted many times. The chain has TRBV6-1 and TRBJ2-4, with D perhaps given as TRBD1 or TRBD2 (6 bases each). Germline loops: CDR1 MNHNS, CDR2 SASEGT. The CDR3 has 16 amino acids. V was pared by 5 bases and J by 1 base, with 15 bases between. CDR3 in DNA: TGTGCCAGCAGTTACAGGGAGGTGGACGCCAAAAACATTCAGTACTTC. Encoded protein: CASSYREVDAKNIQYF.

This clonotype occurred many times. The chain employs TRBV2 and TRBJ1-6; a weak D match, TRBD1 (5 bases). The V gene lost 9 bases and the J gene lost 10 bases, with 16 bases spanning the gap. The CDR3 is 13 residues long. The germline gives CDR1 SNHLY, CDR2 FYNNEI. CDR3 protein: CARNREKGSPLHF. The CDR3 nucleotides are TGTGCCAGAAACCGGGAAAAGGGGTCACCCCTCCACTTT.

This clonotype was counted many times. The V call is TRBV18, the J call TRBJ1-1, with D unresolved. V lost 3 bases to trimming and J lost 0 bases, with 5 bases between them. The CDR3 runs to 13 residues. In germline, CDR1 is KGHSH, CDR2 LQKENI. CDR3 loop: CASSPNLNTEAFF. Here the CDR3 DNA reads TGTGCCAGCTCACCCAATTTGAACACTGAAGCTTTCTTT.